This passage covers 13 T cell receptor beta chains from one sample sequenced in a study of CD8+CD57+ T cells in acquired aplastic anemia. Using genomic DNA as the template, TCR beta VDJ and CDR3 profiling was carried out. TCRdb used MiXCR to reprocess the reads, holding one entry per CDR3 protein. The table includes around 290,000 distinct CDR3 sequences, under 65% detected once. An expansion of CD8+CD57+ cells by flow cytometry had been shown in patients chosen for sequencing. Sequenced input: sorted CD4+, CD8+, or CD8+CD57+ T cells (not recorded which) from PBMCs. All receptors derive from a human donor with aplastic anemia.

This clonotype was counted a few times. The chain couples TRBV7-9 to TRBJ1-2; tentatively, D is TRBD1 (5 bases). Germline assignment: CDR1 SEHNR and CDR2 FQNEAQ (reference sequence). The V end was cut by 3 bases, the J end by 7 bases, with 12 bases between. The CDR3 is 13 amino acids. The CDR3 loop is CASSLEAGSGYTF. CDR3 bases: TGTGCCAGCAGCTTGGAGGCAGGGTCTGGCTACACCTTC.

This clonotype has a count of ten or more. The rearrangement uses TRBV9 and TRBJ2-1, with 8 bases fitting TRBD2. From germline, CDR1 is SGDLS and CDR2 YYNGEE. The CDR3 has 15 amino acids. The V segment lost 8 bases and the J segment 5 bases; nucleotides outside the gene matches: 12. The CDR3 here is CASILGRAVNNEQFF. CDR3 nucleotides: TGTGCCAGTATACTCGGGAGGGCCGTTAACAATGAGCAGTTCTTC.

This sequence joins TRBV5-1 and TRBJ1-1; 7 bases align to TRBD1. From germline, CDR1 is SGHRS and CDR2 YFSETQ. The V gene end was trimmed by 5 bases and the J gene end by 1 base; junction bases not matched to a gene: 11. The CDR3 is made up of 16 amino acids. The CDR3 region is CASRLTPGQTNTEAFF. CDR3 in DNA: TGCGCCAGCAGGTTAACTCCGGGACAGACGAACACTGAAGCTTTCTTT.

CDR3 amino acids: CASSSLGGGPFNEQFF. In DNA form, the CDR3 reads TGTGCCAGCAGCTCCCTCGGGGGGGGACCGTTTAATGAGCAGTTCTTC. J is TRBJ2-1 and V is TRBV9; 8 nucleotides align to TRBD2. V lost 4 bases, J lost 7 bases, and 13 bases stayed unmatched. This CDR3 comprises 16 residues. Germline CDR1 reads SGDLS; CDR2 reads YYNGEE.

This clonotype has ten or more counts. The chain couples TRBV6-1 to TRBJ2-7; D unresolved. V lost 7 bases and J lost 0, with 10 bases in between. The CDR3 totals 13 residues. Germline V lookup: CDR1 MNHNS, CDR2 SASEGT. The CDR3 sequence is CASIFQSSYEQYF. The DNA for the CDR3 is TGTGCCAGCATCTTTCAGAGCTCCTACGAGCAGTACTTC.

CDR3 DNA: TGTGCCATCAGACAAGGGGGGCGGACCTACGAGCAGTACTTC. Encoded protein: CAIRQGGRTYEQYF. V and J are TRBV10-3 and TRBJ2-7; D might be TRBD1 or TRBD2, each matching 6 bases. V dropped 6 bases and J dropped 2 bases, with 14 bases sitting between them. CDR1 ENHRY and CDR2 SYGVKD come from the germline V gene. CDR3 size: 14 residues.

This clonotype was found once. This chain links TRBV9 with TRBJ2-5; the D gene is possibly TRBD2 (5 bases). V dropped 0 bases and J dropped 9 bases, with 12 bases sitting between them. Germline loops: CDR1 SGDLS, CDR2 YYNGEE. CDR3 length: 13 amino acids. The CDR3 nucleotides read TGTGCCAGCAGCGTAGGGGAGAATCAGCCCCAGTACTTC. Its translation: CASSVGENQPQYF. Looking up the rest from reference TRBV9 and TRBJ2-5 gives the full variable domain: DSGVTQTPKHLITATGQRVTLRCSPRSGDLSVYWYQQSLDQGLQFLIQYYNGEERAKGNILERFSAQQFPDLHSELNLSSLELGDSALYFCASSVGENQPQYFGPGTRLLVL.

DNA of the CDR3: TGTGCCAGCAGCCAAGATGGGGCAGGTGACGAGAATACGCAGTATTTT. It yields the protein CASSQDGAGDENTQYF. The chain combines TRBV4-2 with TRBJ2-3; a weak D match, TRBD1 (5 bases). V shed 0 bases and J shed 7 bases, with 17 bases lying between them. The CDR3 contains 16 residues. The germline V gene has CDR1 LGHNA and CDR2 YNFKEQ.

This clonotype was seen many times. Relative to the germline gene, one junction end is altered; a read error may explain this. The CDR3 protein is CASSPTGNYGYTF. The CDR3 DNA reads TGTGCCAGCTCACCGACAGGGAACTATGGCTACACCTTC. The chain has TRBV5-1 and TRBJ1-2, with 7 nucleotides matching TRBD1. Germline assignment: CDR1 SGHRS and CDR2 YFSETQ. This CDR3 contains 13 residues.

This clonotype came up a few times. This rearrangement joins TRBV2 to TRBJ1-6; D remains unclear. CDR1 is SNHLY, CDR2 FYNNEI, per germline. The V end lost 8 bases, the J end lost 6 bases, and 11 bases lay between the germline ends. CDR3 size: 13 residues. DNA for the CDR3: TGTGCCAGCGGGCAGGTGACTAATTCACCCCTCCACTTT. Translated: CASGQVTNSPLHF.

J is TRBJ1-2 and V is TRBV20-1, with a possible D match to TRBD1 (5 bases). The CDR3 runs to 14 residues. Trimming took off 3 bases at V and 0 bases at J, with 11 bases between the two ends. Germline V lookup: CDR1 DFQATT, CDR2 SNEGSKA (reference sequence). The CDR3 region is CSARGGSSNYGYTF. CDR3 nucleotide sequence: TGCAGTGCTAGGGGGGGTAGTTCTAACTATGGCTACACCTTC.

A word on this clonotype: A read error may explain this, as a much larger clone is one base away. The chain couples TRBV19 to TRBJ1-1; 7 positions agree with TRBD1. The CDR3 spans 18 residues. The germline CDR1 and CDR2 sequences are LNHDA and SQIVND (reference sequence). The CDR3 here is CASRVRQGLLLVTTGAFF. The DNA of the CDR3 is TGTGCCAGTAGGGTCCGACAGGGCCTTCTTCTCGTGACCACTGGAGCTTTCTTT. Full variable domain (remainder filled in from reference TRBV19 and TRBJ1-1): DGGITQSPKYLFRKEGQNVTLSCEQNLNHDAMYWYRQDPGQGLRLIYYSQIVNDFQKGDIAEGYSVSREKKESFPLTVTSAQKNPTAFYLCASRVRQGLLLVTTGAFFGQGTRLTVV.

This chain connects TRBV29-1 to TRBJ2-2; D is perhaps TRBD2 (6 bases). CDR1 is SQVTM and CDR2 is ANQGSEA in the germline V gene. This CDR3 has 15 residues. The V and J ends lost 7 bases and 3 bases respectively, with 18 bases between them. CDR3 in DNA: TGCAGCGAGGGGACGGCCAGGGAGGACACCGGGGAGCTGTTTTTT. Residues: CSEGTAREDTGELFF.